This entry features one T cell receptor beta chain sequence. Its antigen is currently unknown. The junction differs from germline at one of its ends, possibly a read error. The authors made TCR beta cDNA from 400 to 600 ng total RNA with a constant-region primer. Libraries for TCR beta were built through three nested multiplex PCR rounds, which together made up a slightly modified ARM-PCR procedure. Running roughly 10 cycles apiece, the first two PCR rounds relied on TRBV1-TRBV30 forward primers together with a C-beta reverse primer. One entry per CDR3 protein results from TCRdb running MiXCR on the multiplex PCR reads. The sample records about 310,000 distinct CDR3 sequences, roughly three fifths being singletons. This sample is drawn from a study of tumor-infiltrating lymphocytes in primary liver carcinoma. Study-level background: Resection treated the patients' primary liver carcinoma. Tumors, staged T1-T3 N0M0, spanned 4.2 to 10 cm.

CDR3 length: 14 amino acids. CDR1 and CDR2 (germline): SGHAT, FQNNGV. Study-wide results and limits: The top-250-clone fraction was significantly higher in tumors than in blood (p = 0.039).

It was unsorted whole blood that yielded blood RNA, and germline DNA was also extracted. V is TRBV11-2 and J is TRBJ2-3; D not resolved. Sequencing input: peripheral blood. This receptor was obtained from a woman in her 30s with primary liver carcinoma and hepatitis B virus infection. The DNA of the CDR3 is TGTGCCAGTAGCTTAGAGTGGATCACAGATACGCAGTATTTT. This translates into CASSLEWITDTQYF.